Detailed here is one T cell receptor (beta chain). This table comes from immunoSEQ multiplex PCR, and its TCRdb copy is limited to in-frame clones, with some not included. The sample consists of over 75,000 clones, approximately 88% of them appearing once. The CDR3 is made up of 15 amino acids. Germline CDR1 and CDR2: SGHDT and YYEEEE. V was shortened by 0 bases and J by 0 bases, with 9 bases between the two germline ends. The sample belongs to a study of identifying expanded T cells in peripheral blood. The chain is built from TRBV5-6 and TRBJ1-2; no firm D call. The TCR comes from a person aged 18-70 years in good health. Sample: blood. In DNA form, the CDR3 reads TGTGCCAGCAGCTTGGCGGGATCCGCTAACTATGGCTACACCTTC. Encoded protein: CASSLAGSANYGYTF.